This T cell receptor beta chain was found in a study of blood T cell repertoires in COVID-19. Across the study: Nucleic acid was either cDNA or gDNA, and it came from T cells, B-cell-depleted T cells, or PBMCs.

V was trimmed by 0 bases and J by 2 bases, leaving 8 bases between them. The CDR3 runs 16 residues. Germline lookup yields CDR1 LGHNA and CDR2 YSLEER. Study processing details: Cell counts per sample came from amplifying reference gene primers. Assay: immunoSEQ multiplex PCR; the TCRdb copy retains only in-frame clones and omits some. Clonal size and the V and J genes are those of that table, whereas D and trimming came from the DNA. The sample shows some 150,000 clones, roughly 89% of them seen only once. The sequenced material came from peripheral blood. The chain carries TRBV4-3 and TRBJ2-6; the D gene is possibly TRBD1 (6 bases). This sequence originates from a woman between 45 and 65 years old with active or convalescent COVID-19. CDR3 amino acids: CASSQEQGTGANVLTF. The CDR3 DNA reads as TGCGCCAGCAGCCAAGAGCAGGGGACTGGGGCCAACGTCCTGACTTTC.